This section outlines one T cell receptor (beta chain) sequence together with its context. Its antigen remains unidentified. These data are taken from a study of cytomegalovirus exposure and HLA in healthy donors. Broader study findings: Sequencing likely caused a cluster of highly shared sequence variants. According to a later analysis, donors in an Asian-associated ancestry cluster reportedly had fewer N-insertions than the approximately 620-donor mean. Because they were indistinguishable, some V segments, including TRBV6-2 and TRBV6-3, were excluded.

The CDR3 runs to 15 residues. Per the germline V gene, CDR1 is SGHRS and CDR2 is YFSETQ. Trimming pared 2 bases from V and 0 bases from J, leaving 10 bases between. Both 60 Vbeta primers and 13 Jbeta primers went into the PCR. The table came from immunoSEQ multiplex PCR; TCRdb's copy has only in-frame clones and leaves some out. Of 150,000 to 200,000 clones listed, about 88% are singletons. This TCR derives from a girl less than two years old in good health and CMV-seronegative. Specimen: PBMCs. The rearrangement uses TRBV5-1 and TRBJ2-3; tentatively, D is TRBD2 (6 bases). CDR3 DNA sequence: TGCGCCAGCAGCTTTCGCGGGGTTAGCACAGATACGCAGTATTTT. It translates to CASSFRGVSTDTQYF.